This TCR beta chain was identified during a study of tumor-infiltrating lymphocytes in primary liver carcinoma. Study background: These patients were men and women whose ages were 30 to 69 years. Tumors were staged T1-T3 N0M0 and measured about 4 to 11 cm across.

The CDR3 is 15 residues long. Trimming cost V 0 bases and J 5 bases, with 12 bases left between them. CDR1 and CDR2 from the germline V gene are SGHRS and YFSETQ. With 500 to 650 ng total RNA as template and a constant-region primer, TCR beta cDNA was made. What produced the TCR beta libraries was three nested multiplex PCR rounds using slightly modified ARM-PCR. TRBV1-TRBV30 forward primers paired with a C-beta reverse primer drove the first two PCR rounds, about 9 cycles each. Using its own MiXCR run on the multiplex PCR reads, TCRdb lists one record per CDR3 protein. The repertoire holds about 200,000 distinct CDR3 sequences, roughly two thirds seen once, with 6% to 8.5% in the top ten. In this sample, this clonotype turned up a few times. The researchers obtained blood RNA from unsorted whole blood and also extracted germline DNA.

This TCR was sampled from a woman aged 55-75 years with primary liver carcinoma and hepatitis B virus infection. This sequence joins TRBV5-1 and TRBJ2-1; a weak D match, TRBD2 (6 bases). The sequencing sample was made of peripheral blood. The CDR3 reads CASSLGLAFNNEQFF. For the CDR3, the DNA is TGCGCCAGCAGCTTGGGGCTAGCGTTTAACAATGAGCAGTTCTTC.